These 32 T cell receptor beta chains originate from one sample sequenced in a study of T cell responses to AZD1222 COVID-19 vaccine. The data were produced by immunoSEQ multiplex PCR, yet TCRdb's version contains in-frame clones alone and is incomplete. The data contain 100,000 or so clones, about 89% of them singletons. The specimen comprised peripheral blood, sampled on day 0 of AZD1222 vaccination. The receptors were sampled from an adult in good health.

The J gene is TRBJ1-5, the V gene TRBV18, with TRBD1 matching 7 bases. The CDR3 is 14 amino acids. Germline V CDR1 and CDR2: KGHSH, LQKENI. J lost 4 bases, V lost 3 bases, and 3 bases had no gene match. Here the CDR3 reads CASSPDRANQPQHF. The CDR3 DNA reads as TGTGCCAGCTCACCTGACAGGGCGAATCAGCCCCAGCATTTT.

The V call is TRBV6-1, the J call TRBJ2-1, with D possibly being TRBD1 or TRBD2 (5 bases each). Germline V gives CDR1 MNHNS, CDR2 SASEGT. The CDR3 has 16 amino acids. V was shortened by 1 base and J by 7 bases, with 17 bases between the two germline ends. CDR3 nucleotides: TGTGCCAGCAGTGAAGTCCGAGGGTGGGGGTCAAATGAGCAGTTCTTC. Its protein product is CASSEVRGWGSNEQFF.

The V and J genes are TRBV28 and TRBJ2-3, with a tentative D call TRBD1 (7 bases). CDR3 length equals 13 residues. In germline, CDR1 is MDHEN, CDR2 SYDVKM. The V end lost 3 bases, the J end lost 6 bases, and 10 bases lay between the germline ends. This chain's CDR3 is CASSFPGGDTQYF. The CDR3 bases are TGTGCCAGCAGTTTTCCAGGGGGGGATACGCAGTATTTT.

This chain joins TRBV15 and TRBJ2-2, with TRBD2 matching over 10 bases. The V segment lost 0 bases and the J segment 7 bases; nucleotides outside the gene matches: 5. Germline CDR1 is LNHNV and CDR2 is YYDKDF (reference sequence). The CDR3 loop spans 16 amino acids. This CDR3 reads CATSRDLAGEGGELFF. The CDR3 region has the DNA TGTGCCACCAGCAGAGACCTAGCGGGGGAGGGCGGGGAGCTGTTTTTT.

V gene TRBV2 combines with J gene TRBJ2-1, with a tentative D call TRBD1 (6 bases). V lost 6 bases and J 6 bases, leaving 12 bases between the germline ends. Germline CDR1 SNHLY, CDR2 FYNNEI. CDR3 length: 13 amino acids. CDR3 sequence (DNA): TGTGCCAGCAGGCAGGGGTGGGTCAATGAGCAGTTCTTC. This encodes CASRQGWVNEQFF.

V gene TRBV2 combines with J gene TRBJ2-3, with no clear D. The V gene lost 4 bases and the J gene lost 2 bases, with 7 bases spanning the gap. Germline V gives CDR1 SNHLY, CDR2 FYNNEI. This CDR3 spans 13 amino acids. In nucleotides, the CDR3 is TGTGCCAGCAGTGTCCGGCTCACAGATACGCAGTATTTT. Its protein is CASSVRLTDTQYF.

In its sample, this clone was seen once. The V call is TRBV5-6, the J call TRBJ1-6; 7 bases agree with TRBD1. This CDR3 is built from 14 residues. Germline CDR1 is SGHDT and CDR2 is YYEEEE. The V and J ends lost 4 bases and 6 bases, in that order; junction bases with no gene match: 4. The CDR3 DNA follows: TGTGCCAGCAGCACCGGGACAGCTAATTCACCCCTCCACTTT. Encoded protein: CASSTGTANSPLHF.

This chain connects TRBV29-1 to TRBJ2-5, with 11 bases identical to TRBD1. The germline CDR1 and CDR2 sequences are SQVTM and ANQGSEA. The CDR3 is made up of 15 amino acids. V gave up 4 bases and J gave up 3 bases; unmatched junction bases: 7. This CDR3 reads CSVGGTGGYEETQYF. The CDR3 nucleotides are TGCAGCGTTGGTGGGACAGGGGGTTATGAAGAGACCCAGTACTTC.

This chain connects TRBV11-2 to TRBJ1-2; D is uncertain. CDR1 is SGHAT and CDR2 is FQNNGV in the germline V gene. The CDR3 length is 11 residues. V dropped 1 base and J dropped 9 bases, with 6 bases sitting between them. CDR3 protein: CASSLVLRYTF. CDR3 in DNA: TGTGCCAGCAGCTTAGTACTACGCTACACCTTC.

The chain employs TRBV6-2 or TRBV6-3 and TRBJ1-6; 8 bases are a match to TRBD1. V lost 0 bases and J lost 9; bases outside the gene matches: 16. Germline V lookup: CDR1 MNHEY, CDR2 SVGEGT. The CDR3 sequence is 19 residues long. The CDR3 sequence is CASSYSRAGGERSSSPLHF. The CDR3 coding sequence is TGTGCCAGCAGTTACTCGAGGGCAGGGGGCGAGAGGAGCAGTTCACCCCTCCACTTT.

This sequence joins TRBV2 and TRBJ1-1; 7 bases are a match to TRBD1. The V gene end was trimmed by 6 bases and the J gene end by 6 bases; junction bases not matched to a gene: 7. The CDR3 is made up of 13 amino acids. Germline lookup yields CDR1 SNHLY and CDR2 FYNNEI. DNA for the CDR3: TGTGCCAGCAGCAGAGACAGGGTCTCTGAAGCTTTCTTT. This translates into CASSRDRVSEAFF. The variable domain in full, completed from reference TRBV2 and TRBJ1-1, reads EPEVTQTPSHQVTQMGQEVILRCVPISNHLYFYWYRQILGQKVEFLVSFYNNEISEKSEIFDDQFSVERPDGSNFTLKIRSTKLEDSAMYFCASSRDRVSEAFFGQGTRLTVV.

The chain recombines TRBV15 with TRBJ1-2, with D hard to call. Germline-derived CDR1 and CDR2 are LNHNV and YYDKDF (reference sequence). The CDR3 is 14 residues long. Trimming pared 1 base from V and 4 bases from J, leaving 10 bases between. The CDR3 region is CATSRGTGAYGYTF. CDR3 nucleotide sequence: TGTGCCACCAGCAGAGGGACGGGTGCCTATGGCTACACCTTC.

The V and J genes are TRBV18 and TRBJ1-1; D is unresolved. This CDR3 spans 14 amino acids. Per the germline V gene, CDR1 is KGHSH and CDR2 is LQKENI. The V gene lost 5 bases and the J gene lost 7 bases, with 17 bases spanning the gap. CDR3 residues: CASSTPGSINEAFF. In DNA, the CDR3 is TGTGCCAGCTCAACCCCAGGCTCTATTAATGAAGCTTTCTTT.

This rearrangement joins TRBV19 to TRBJ1-2, with D unclear. The CDR3 is 12 residues long. Between the trimmed V and J ends, which lost 3 bases and 4 bases, there was a span of 6 bases. Germline V CDR1 and CDR2: LNHDA, SQIVND (reference sequence). The CDR3 coding sequence is TGTGCCAGTAGTATGGTTTTCTATGGCTACACCTTC. Translation gives CASSMVFYGYTF. Based on the CDR3 plus reference TRBV19 and TRBJ1-2, the full variable domain is DGGITQSPKYLFRKEGQNVTLSCEQNLNHDAMYWYRQDPGQGLRLIYYSQIVNDFQKGDIAEGYSVSREKKESFPLTVTSAQKNPTAFYLCASSMVFYGYTFGSGTRLTVV.

This sequence joins TRBV29-1 and TRBJ2-6, with unresolved D. The CDR3 consists of 12 residues. Germline assignment: CDR1 SQVTM and CDR2 ANQGSEA. Trimming shortened V by 6 bases and J by 2 bases, and 5 bases separated the two germline ends. This CDR3 reads CSVLAGANVLTF. CDR3 in DNA: TGCAGCGTCTTAGCTGGGGCCAACGTCCTGACTTTC.

The chain is built from TRBV7-9 and TRBJ1-2; D uncertain. V shed 6 bases and J shed 4 bases, with 9 bases lying between them. The germline gives CDR1 SEHNR, CDR2 FQNEAQ (reference sequence). The CDR3 is 12 residues long. Written as DNA, the CDR3 is TGTGCCAGCAGTGGGGTCGGCTATGGCTACACCTTC. This encodes CASSGVGYGYTF.

This chain joins TRBV27 and TRBJ2-2, with 12 bases lining up with TRBD2. The V gene end was trimmed by 5 bases and the J gene end by 2 bases; junction bases not matched to a gene: 3. From germline, CDR1 is MNHEY and CDR2 SMNVEV (reference sequence). This CDR3 contains 16 residues. The CDR3 coding sequence is TGTGCCAGCAGTAGACTAGCGGGGGTCAACACCGGGGAGCTGTTTTTT. Encoded protein: CASSRLAGVNTGELFF.

This chain connects TRBV5-1 to TRBJ2-1, with 7 bases aligning to TRBD2. Looked up from germline, CDR1 is SGHRS and CDR2 is YFSETQ. CDR3 length equals 14 residues. V shed 6 bases, J shed 0 bases, and the junction held 3 bases outside the gene matches. The CDR3 DNA follows: TGCGCCAGCAACGGGGGGAACTCCTACAATGAGCAGTTCTTC. Its translation: CASNGGNSYNEQFF.

V is TRBV10-3 and J is TRBJ1-2; 10 bases agree with TRBD1. Germline trimming cut 10 bases from V and 1 base from J; bases unmatched to any gene: 3. The CDR3 is made up of 13 amino acids. Germline V CDR1 and CDR2: ENHRY, SYGVKD. The CDR3 protein is CATGTGVNYGYTF. CDR3 sequence (DNA): TGTGCCACCGGGACAGGGGTTAACTATGGCTACACCTTC.

This sequence joins TRBV6-6 and TRBJ1-5; 8 bases agree with TRBD1. This CDR3 has 14 residues. Germline-derived CDR1 and CDR2 are MNHNY and SVGAGI (reference sequence). V shed 7 bases and J 5 bases; nucleotides not matched to a gene: 7. CDR3 sequence reads: CASILTGEDQPQHF. In DNA form, the CDR3 reads TGTGCCAGCATTCTGACAGGGGAGGATCAGCCCCAGCATTTT.

CDR3 in amino acids: CSVPTGFSYNEQFF. CDR3 bases: TGCAGCGTACCTACAGGGTTCTCCTACAATGAGCAGTTCTTC. The chain joins TRBV29-1 to TRBJ2-1; tentatively, D is TRBD1 (6 bases). The germline V gene has CDR1 SQVTM and CDR2 ANQGSEA. Trimming left V 6 bases short and J 0 bases short, with 12 bases between. CDR3 length equals 14 residues.

V and J are TRBV6-2 or TRBV6-3 and TRBJ2-5; no firm D call. Trimming left V 6 bases short and J 4 bases short, with 6 bases between. This CDR3 is built from 11 residues. Germline lookup yields CDR1 MNHEY and CDR2 SVGEGT. The CDR3 DNA follows: TGTGCCAGCAGCCGCAGAGAGACCCAGTACTTC. It specifies CASSRRETQYF.

The chain combines TRBV24-1 with TRBJ1-5; 11 nucleotides line up with TRBD1. The V gene end was trimmed by 4 bases and the J gene end by 7 bases; junction bases not matched to a gene: 8. The V gene's germline CDR1 is KGHDR and CDR2 SFDVKD. This CDR3 region has 16 residues. The CDR3 sequence is CATSDPGQGEGQPQHF. CDR3 nucleotide sequence: TGTGCCACCAGTGACCCGGGACAGGGGGAAGGACAGCCCCAGCATTTT.

The rearrangement uses TRBV10-3 and TRBJ2-5, with 9 bases matching TRBD1. CDR3 length equals 15 residues. Trimming cost V 10 bases and J 5 bases; bases outside gene matches: 14. Germline V lookup: CDR1 ENHRY, CDR2 SYGVKD. CDR3 residues: CATRRTGGAGETQYF. Written as DNA, the CDR3 is TGTGCCACCCGCCGAACAGGGGGCGCGGGGGAGACCCAGTACTTC.

The V gene is TRBV5-4, the J gene TRBJ2-5; D gene uncertain. CDR1 is SGHNT and CDR2 is YYREEE in the germline V gene (reference sequence). The CDR3 contains 12 residues. V gave up 1 base and J gave up 5 bases, with 6 bases separating them. CDR3 nucleotide sequence: TGTGCCAGCAGCTTGCAAGCGGAGACCCAGTACTTC. It specifies CASSLQAETQYF.

The V and J genes are TRBV23-1 and TRBJ1-1; D possibly corresponds to TRBD1 (5 bases). TRBV23-1 is an open reading frame, and its role is uncertain. This CDR3 comprises 13 residues. The V end lost 11 bases, the J end lost 5 bases, and 18 bases lay between the germline ends. CDR3 in DNA: TGCGCCTTACTAAGGGGCCCTGGGACTGAAGCTTTCTTT. Amino acid sequence: CALLRGPGTEAFF.

The chain combines TRBV4-3 with TRBJ1-4; a possible D gene is TRBD1 (6 bases). The germline V gene encodes CDR1 LGHNA and CDR2 YSLEER. This CDR3 has 14 amino acids. V lost 4 bases to trimming and J lost 7 bases, with 13 bases between them. DNA for the CDR3: TGCGCCAGCAGCCCTCCGGGGGCGAGTGAAAAACTGTTTTTT. Protein: CASSPPGASEKLFF.

J is TRBJ2-3 and V is TRBV5-4; maybe TRBD2 (6 bases). Trimming took 0 bases from V and 0 from J, leaving 17 bases between them. The CDR3 runs to 18 residues. The germline V gene encodes CDR1 SGHNT and CDR2 YYREEE (reference sequence). DNA of the CDR3: TGTGCCAGCAGCTTGGTGTTTGGGGGACTTGCTAGCACAGATACGCAGTATTTT. This encodes CASSLVFGGLASTDTQYF. Combining the CDR3 with reference TRBV5-4 and TRBJ2-3 gives the whole variable domain ETGVTQSPTHLIKTRGQQVTLRCSSQSGHNTVSWYQQALGQGPQFIFQYYREEENGRGNFPPRFSGLQFPNYSSELNVNALELDDSALYLCASSLVFGGLASTDTQYFGPGTRLTVL.

V gene TRBV9 combines with J gene TRBJ1-5, with a tentative D call TRBD1 (6 bases). Germline V gene sequence: CDR1 SGDLS, CDR2 YYNGEE. The CDR3 has 15 amino acids. V was shortened by 0 bases and J by 3 bases, with 10 bases between the two germline ends. CDR3 in DNA: TGTGCCAGCAGCGTAGCCGGACAGCACAATCAGCCCCAGCATTTT. Encoded protein: CASSVAGQHNQPQHF.

This clone appeared once. The chain is built from TRBV12-3 or TRBV12-4 and TRBJ2-1; 10 positions agree with TRBD1. With V trimmed by 6 bases and J by 10 bases, 6 bases remained unmatched. The length of the CDR3 is 13 residues. The CDR3 region is CASRETGGREQFF. The CDR3 DNA follows: TGTGCCAGCAGGGAGACAGGGGGCCGGGAGCAGTTCTTC.

The chain uses TRBV29-1 and TRBJ2-2; D gene unclear. V was pared by 7 bases and J by 3 bases, with 9 bases between. Germline V gene lookup returns CDR1 SQVTM and CDR2 ANQGSEA. The CDR3 covers 12 residues. The CDR3 protein is CSGAQYTGELFF. The CDR3 region has the DNA TGCAGCGGGGCTCAATACACCGGGGAGCTGTTTTTT.

The rearrangement links TRBV5-4 to TRBJ1-2; D gene ambiguous. Trimming cost V 4 bases and J 8 bases, with 18 bases left between them. CDR3 length: 14 amino acids. Looked up from germline, CDR1 is SGHNT and CDR2 is YYREEE (reference sequence). The CDR3 DNA follows: TGTGCCAGCAGCCTCACGAACCTCCGTGAAGGCTACACCTTC. Translated: CASSLTNLREGYTF.